The T cell receptor (beta chain) described here comes from a study of human T cells and chemical hapten exposure. Findings and limits, study-wide: TCRs above 1 in 1000 frequency stayed constant with DPC sensitization.

Time point noted: patch test 3, about 24 weeks after DPC sensitization. Specified treatment: therapeutic diphenylcyclopropenone sensitization with weekly scalp DPC. Venepuncture was done earlier than the placement of each patch test. Participating donors were patients with alopecia, aged 18 to 70 years, considered appropriate candidates for DPC. There are a few counts of this clonotype. Its antigen is as yet unknown. V lost 4 bases to trimming and J lost 1 base, with 13 bases between them. CDR1 SGHKS and CDR2 YYEKEE come from the germline V gene (reference sequence). The CDR3 has 15 amino acids. The library tagged individual cDNA molecules with unique molecular identifiers. TCRdb re-derived calls from the RACE reads in MiXCR, one entry per CDR3 protein. This table holds 180,000 or so distinct CDR3 sequences, about 22% found once.

The clonotype comes from a woman in her thirties or forties with alopecia areata. Some clones in this sample may be carry-over from other donors' samples. V and J are TRBV5-5 and TRBJ2-3; D may be TRBD2 (5 bases). Source: whole blood, taken in connection with sensitization to the hapten diphenylcyclopropenone (DPC). DNA of the CDR3: TGTGCCAGCAGCGCGGGTCCTCTCGGCACAGATACGCAGTATTTT. This translates into CASSAGPLGTDTQYF.